Listed below are T cell receptor beta chains from one sample, sequenced in a study of T-cell reconstitution after alpha-beta-depleted transplantation in children. TCRdb re-analysed the PCR reads in MiXCR, keeping a single row per CDR3 protein. The data contain about 240,000 distinct CDR3 sequences, more than 10% of them seen just once; the ten biggest clones take up around 3%. The sequenced sample was PBMCs from the stem cell graft donor, obtained from the stem cell graft. The receptors were gathered from a human donor who donated a stem cell graft to a child with acute lymphoblastic leukemia. The CDR3 runs from the conserved cysteine through the conserved F or W. A D gene is named only where the DNA matches it firmly. Rows give clone size only sometimes, using once, few, many, or a class for an expanded clone.

V	size	D	J	CDR3	DNA
TRBV3-1	-	-	TRBJ2-5	CACCQDGGTEPYQETQYF	TGTGCCTGCTGCCAAGATGGGGGGACAGAACCGTACCAAGAGACCCAGTACTTC
TRBV7-2	many	-	TRBJ1-1	CASSLVGLNTEAFF	TGTGCCAGCAGCTTAGTTGGATTGAACACTGAAGCTTTCTTT
TRBV12-3/TRBV12-4	few	-	TRBJ1-3	CASSFTRVSSGNTIYF	TGTGCCAGCAGTTTCACCAGGGTTAGCTCTGGAAACACCATATATTTT
TRBV28	many	TRBD1	TRBJ1-2	CASSLSGRGLGGYTF	TGTGCCAGCAGTTTATCGGGCAGGGGGCTTGGTGGCTACACCTTC
TRBV6-2/TRBV6-3	many	-	TRBJ1-5	CASSYLLGPYLQPQHF	TGTGCCAGCAGTTACCTCCTCGGGCCTTATCTTCAGCCCCAGCATTTT
TRBV7-2	-	TRBD2	TRBJ2-7	CASSLYGTGGGGTYEQYF	TGTGCCAGCAGCTTATACGGGACTGGCGGGGGGGGGACCTACGAGCAGTACTTC
TRBV12-3/TRBV12-4	many	-	TRBJ1-2	CASSLGTAGWYGYTF	TGTGCCAGCAGTTTAGGTACGGCTGGTTGGTATGGCTACACCTTC
TRBV9	many	TRBD1	TRBJ1-3	CASSVGAGGGNTIYF	TGTGCCAGCAGCGTAGGTGCAGGGGGAGGAAACACCATATATTTT
TRBV5-1	many	-	TRBJ2-7	CASRGGVAGGYEQYF	TGCGCCAGCAGGGGCGGTGTGGCAGGGGGGTACGAGCAGTACTTC
TRBV7-8	many	-	TRBJ1-1	CASSLGGAGTEAFF	TGTGCCAGCAGCTTAGGGGGGGCCGGCACTGAAGCTTTCTTT
TRBV20-1	-	-	TRBJ2-5	CCARDPMAAGGETQYF	TGCTGTGCTAGAGATCCTATGGCGGCAGGGGGGGAGACCCAGTACTTC
TRBV10-3	many	-	TRBJ1-5	CAISAGGGNQPQHF	TGTGCCATCAGCGCAGGCGGGGGCAATCAGCCCCAGCATTTT
TRBV7-9	many	-	TRBJ1-5	CASSLAGRGNQPQHF	TGTGCCAGCAGCTTAGCAGGCAGGGGCAATCAGCCCCAGCATTTT
TRBV5-1	-	-	TRBJ2-1	CASSPSRYNEQFF	TGTGCCAGCAGCCCCAGCAGGTACAATGAGCAGTTCTTC
TRBV6-2/TRBV6-3	many	-	TRBJ1-5	CASSLKRGKANSNQPQHF	TGTGCCAGCAGCCTCAAACGGGGTAAAGCAAATAGCAATCAGCCCCAGCATTTT
TRBV7-9	few	-	TRBJ1-2	CASSLEWGGFVTGYTF	TGTGCCAGCAGCTTAGAGTGGGGGGGCTTCGTTACTGGCTACACCTTC
TRBV30	few	-	TRBJ1-2	CAWSVRTDDGYTF	TGTGCCTGGAGTGTACGAACGGACGATGGCTACACCTTC
TRBV20-1	many	TRBD2	TRBJ2-5	CSVSGGARETQYF	TGCAGTGTCTCGGGAGGGGCCCGAGAGACCCAGTACTTC
TRBV29-1	few	-	TRBJ2-6	CSVELQSSGANGLTF	TGCAGCGTTGAGTTACAGAGCTCTGGGGCCAACGGCCTGACTTTC
TRBV6-5	many	TRBD2	TRBJ2-5	CASEGAGEETQYF	TGTGCCAGCGAGGGCGCGGGAGAAGAGACCCAGTACTTC
TRBV2	-	TRBD1	TRBJ1-2	CASSLDRVTYGYTF	TGTGCCAGCAGTCTCGACAGGGTGACCTATGGCTACACCTTC
TRBV27	many	-	TRBJ1-1	CASMGGTWENTEAFF	TGTGCCAGCATGGGGGGAACGTGGGAGAACACTGAAGCTTTCTTT
TRBV20-1	-	TRBD1	TRBJ2-7	CSAGDRGWAEQYF	TGCAGTGCAGGGGACAGGGGGTGGGCCGAGCAGTACTTC
TRBV27	many	-	TRBJ2-5	CASSPSLGRGTGETQYF	TGTGCCAGCAGCCCCTCACTGGGACGAGGGACGGGGGAGACCCAGTACTTC
TRBV4-2	-	-	TRBJ1-1	CASSQAYGQLNTEAFF	TGTGCCAGCAGCCAAGCTTATGGACAGCTTAACACTGAAGCTTTCTTT
TRBV4-2	few	-	TRBJ2-1	CASSQDNSLVREQFF	TGTGCCAGCAGCCAAGATAACAGCCTGGTGAGGGAGCAGTTCTTC